These T cell receptor beta chains were read from a single sample in a study of shared clonotypes between healthy human individuals. Some clones are missing from TCRdb's copy, which holds only in-frame ones; the method was immunoSEQ multiplex PCR. The table shows about 650,000 clones, with 95% occurring only once. The sequenced sample was naive CD8+ T cells sorted from blood. The receptors were gathered from a woman in her 30s in good health. The CDR3 runs from the conserved cysteine through the conserved F or W. The D gene is left open where the match is weak. Not all rows give a size; the values are once, few, many and, for expanded clones, a class.

TRBD2 TRBJ2-2 TRBV10-1 - TGCGCCAGCAGTGAGGATCCAGCGGGAGGGTTCGGGGAGCTGTTTTTT CASSEDPAGGFGELFF
- TRBJ1-1 TRBV4-1 - TGCGCCAGCAGCCAAGATGTGGGGGCGATGGCTGAAGCTTTCTTT CASSQDVGAMAEAFF
- TRBJ1-2 TRBV7-9 once TGTGCCAGCAGCTTAGGACTCAACTATGGCTACACCTTC CASSLGLNYGYTF
- TRBJ2-7 TRBV11-2 - TGTGCCAGCAGCTTAGACCCCACCTACGAGCAGTACTTC CASSLDPTYEQYF
- TRBJ2-5 TRBV9 - TGTGCCAGCAGCGTAGGGGCTTACCAAGAGACCCAGTACTTC CASSVGAYQETQYF
- TRBJ1-4 TRBV27 - TGTGCCAGCAGTTTACGTACAGGGTTCCCGGAAAAACTGTTTTTT CASSLRTGFPEKLFF
TRBD1 TRBJ2-1 TRBV5-1 - TGCGCCAGCAGCTTGGGGACAGGGTATACCTACAATGAGCAGTTCTTC CASSLGTGYTYNEQFF
TRBD2 TRBJ2-7 TRBV28 once TGTGCCAGCAGACCAGTAGCGGGGCCGTCCTACGAGCAGTACTTC CASRPVAGPSYEQYF
TRBD1 TRBJ2-7 TRBV9 - TGTGCCAGCAGCGGGGGACAGGGGCCATCCTACGAGCAGTACTTC CASSGGQGPSYEQYF
- TRBJ2-1 TRBV28 once TGTGCCAGCAGCTTAGGCATTAATGAGCAGTTCTTC CASSLGINEQFF
TRBD2 TRBJ2-3 TRBV7-9 - TGTGCCAGCAGCCCCCGCCCCGGGACTAGCGGAATCACAGATACGCAGTATTTT CASSPRPGTSGITDTQYF
- TRBJ2-2 TRBV4-1 - TGCGCCAGCAGCCAAGACCGGACTTATAACACCGGGGAGCTGTTTTTT CASSQDRTYNTGELFF
- TRBJ2-1 TRBV27 - TGTGCCAGCAGCCTTGTTGGACACTACAATGAGCAGTTCTTC CASSLVGHYNEQFF
TRBD2 TRBJ2-7 TRBV11-2 once TGTGCCAGCAGCTCACAACTAGCGGGAGGTGCCTACGAGCAGTACTTC CASSSQLAGGAYEQYF
- TRBJ1-5 TRBV6-1 - TGTGCCAGCAGACTGGACGGTAATAGCAATCAGCCCCAGCATTTT CASRLDGNSNQPQHF
- TRBJ1-5 TRBV7-9 - TGTGCCAGCAGCTCGGCTCCAGGAGGCTACAGCAATCAGCCCCAGCATTTT CASSSAPGGYSNQPQHF
- TRBJ1-2 TRBV28 few TGTGCCAGCAGCCTTACAGGATTAAATGGCTACACCTTC CASSLTGLNGYTF
TRBD1 TRBJ2-2 TRBV27 - TGTGCCAGCAGTTTTCTGCCGGGACAGGGGTTCGGGACCGGGGAGCTGTTTTTT CASSFLPGQGFGTGELFF
TRBD2 TRBJ2-7 TRBV10-1 - TGCGCCAGCAGTGCCGGGACTAGCGGCTACGAGCAGTACTTC CASSAGTSGYEQYF
- TRBJ1-4 TRBV4-1 - TGCGCCAGCAGCCAAGCCCTAGGACAGTTGAAGGAAAAACTGTTTTTT CASSQALGQLKEKLFF
TRBD2 TRBJ2-7 TRBV27 once TGTGCCAGCACTTCCCCCGGACTAGCGGGAGACGAGCAGTACTTC CASTSPGLAGDEQYF
- TRBJ2-7 TRBV29-1 - TGCAGCGTCGAAGGCGGCAGCCAACCCTACGAGCAGTACTTC CSVEGGSQPYEQYF
- TRBJ2-1 TRBV2 once TGTGCCAGCAGTGGCCGGGGTACTAACAATGAGCAGTTCTTC CASSGRGTNNEQFF
- TRBJ2-5 TRBV5-1 once TGCGCCAGCAGCCCCTCCCGAGGGGAGACCCAGTACTTC CASSPSRGETQYF
- TRBJ1-2 TRBV27 - TGTGCCAGCAGTTTAGACGGGGGGGTTGGCTACACCTTC CASSLDGGVGYTF
- TRBJ2-7 TRBV27 once TGTGCCAGCAGTTTATCACCCCTCCCCATCTACGAGCAGTACTTC CASSLSPLPIYEQYF
- TRBJ1-3 TRBV29-1 - TGCAGCGTTGAAGATCCGGACAGCTCTGGAAACACCATATATTTT CSVEDPDSSGNTIYF
TRBD1 TRBJ1-1 TRBV5-8 - TGTGCCAGCAGCTTGGCCGACAGGGAGGTTTTCTTT CASSLADREVFF
TRBD1 TRBJ2-3 TRBV9 - TGTGCCAGCAGCGACCGACAGGGGGCATACACAGATACGCAGTATTTT CASSDRQGAYTDTQYF
- TRBJ2-7 TRBV5-1 - TGCGCCAGCAGCTTCGGGGACGCCTACGAGCAGTACTTC CASSFGDAYEQYF
- TRBJ1-1 TRBV29-1 - TGCAGCGTTGAAGAATGGGACACTGAAGCTTTCTTT CSVEEWDTEAFF
- TRBJ1-1 TRBV28 - TGTGCCAGCAGTTTAAGGCAGGAGTTGAACACTGAAGCTTTCTTT CASSLRQELNTEAFF
TRBD2 TRBJ2-1 TRBV7-9 once TGTGCCAGCAGCTTAGGGACTAGCGGGAGCATTGAGCAGTTCTTC CASSLGTSGSIEQFF
- TRBJ1-1 TRBV2 - TGTGCCAGCAGTGACGGACTACAGTCAGCTTTCTTT CASSDGLQSAFF
- TRBJ1-5 TRBV27 - TGTGCCAGCAGTTTATCTCAGGGGTATCAGCCCCAGCATTTT CASSLSQGYQPQHF
TRBD1 TRBJ2-5 TRBV28 - TGTGCCAGCAGTCCCCTCGGGACAGGGTTGGAAGAGACCCAGTACTTC CASSPLGTGLEETQYF
- TRBJ2-2 TRBV4-1 once TGCGCCAGTCAGACAGACACCGGGGAGCTGTTTTTT CASQTDTGELFF
TRBD2 TRBJ2-3 TRBV19 - TGTGCCAGTACACCAACCGGACTAGCGGGAGGTTTAGTCACAGATACGCAGTATTTT CASTPTGLAGGLVTDTQYF
- TRBJ1-1 TRBV28 few TGTGCCAGCAGTTTCCGGGGATGGAACACTGAAGCTTTCTTT CASSFRGWNTEAFF
- TRBJ1-2 TRBV28 - TGTGCCAGCAGTTTTGCCGGACAGTCTCTCTATGGCTACACCTTC CASSFAGQSLYGYTF
- TRBJ1-3 TRBV28 - TGTGCCAGCAGACGAGGGGGAAATGGAAACACCATATATTTT CASRRGGNGNTIYF
- TRBJ2-1 TRBV25-1 - TGTGCCAGTGTACTAGGCACTACTGCAAATGAGCAGTTCTTC CASVLGTTANEQFF
TRBD1 TRBJ2-7 TRBV14 once TGTGCCAGCAGCCTCGACAGGGGCTATGAGCAGTACTTC CASSLDRGYEQYF
- TRBJ2-7 TRBV7-6 - TGTGCCAGCAGCCCCACAACCCCCGCCTACGAGCAGTACTTC CASSPTTPAYEQYF